This T cell receptor (beta chain) was observed in a study of T-cell reconstitution after alpha-beta-depleted transplantation in children (dated by TCRdb to the mid-2010s). Background on the whole study: The study quantitatively tracked T-cell immune reconstitution after TCRalphabeta/CD19-depleted allogeneic hematopoietic cell transplantation in children using TCR repertoire profiling.

The germline V gene encodes CDR1 MNHEY and CDR2 SVGEGT. The V and J ends are trimmed by 7 bases and 2 bases, leaving 15 bases between them. Its CDR3 holds 15 amino acids, cysteine through phenylalanine. Only CDR3 DNA is held: 45 bases, read in frame from base 1. Receptors were amplified or captured by PCR. These reads were obtained on an Illumina HiSeq 2500. TCR libraries were prepared with molecular barcoding, using unique molecular identifiers to normalize TCRbeta repertoire quantification. TCRdb redid the processing of the public reads, applying fastp at Q25 and MiXCR, and retained in-frame beta chains. Records with the same CDR3 protein are collapsed into one entry carrying the most frequent genes and DNA. Present in this sample are some 600,000 distinct CDR3 sequences, 13% of which were seen just once. The ten largest clones capture roughly 2.3% of the sample. What the work shows at the level of the full study, not this receptor alone: Over the following months the frequencies of hyperexpanded clones went down, and after one year T-cell counts and TCRbeta diversity were mostly credited to newly produced T cells. The high TCRbeta diversity at day 60 in some patients was ascribed to recipient T cells and intrathymic progenitors that had survived conditioning. Apparently early alphabetaT-cell count recovery about two months after transplant reportedly relied on only several hundred rapidly expanded clones derived from non-depleted graft cells.

The treatment or condition label of this sample denotes: allogeneic hematopoietic cell transplantation with graft depleted of TCRalphabeta T cells and CD19 B cells. TCRalphabeta/CD19-depleted allogeneic hematopoietic cell grafts were given to the transplant recipients, all of whom were children. Comment on this clonotype: There is no known antigen for this receptor. It has no much larger one-base neighbor in the sample; base qualities were not kept.

The chain is encoded by TRBV6-2 or TRBV6-3 joined to TRBJ2-1; the D segment could be TRBD2, given 6 matching bases. Sample: PBMCs, mostly from graft donor cells, taken 360 days after TCRalphabeta/CD19-depleted stem cell transplant. The TCR was taken from a male patient aged 10-17 years who had a stem cell transplant for acute myeloid leukemia, so the T cells may come from the graft donor. The nucleotide sequence is given as TGTGCCAGCACCAAGAAGCGGGTTACCTACAATGAGCAGTTCTTC. Its protein is CASTKKRVTYNEQFF.